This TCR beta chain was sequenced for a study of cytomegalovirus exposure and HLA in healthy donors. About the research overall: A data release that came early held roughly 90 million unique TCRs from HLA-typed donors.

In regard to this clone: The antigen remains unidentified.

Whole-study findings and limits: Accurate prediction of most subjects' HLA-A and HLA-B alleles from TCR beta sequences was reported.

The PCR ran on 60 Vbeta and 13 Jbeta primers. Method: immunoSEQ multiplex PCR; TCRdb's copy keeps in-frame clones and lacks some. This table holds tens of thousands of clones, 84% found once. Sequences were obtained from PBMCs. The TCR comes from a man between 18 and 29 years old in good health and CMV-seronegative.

CDR3 in amino acids: CAISAAGTAYEQYF. The DNA for the CDR3 is TGTGCCATCAGCGCGGCCGGGACAGCCTACGAGCAGTACTTC. This rearrangement joins TRBV10-3 to TRBJ2-7; the match to TRBD1 covers 7 bases. With 6 bases clipped from V and 2 bases from J, the junction kept 7 bases outside the gene matches. Germline assignment: CDR1 ENHRY and CDR2 SYGVKD. The CDR3 totals 14 residues.